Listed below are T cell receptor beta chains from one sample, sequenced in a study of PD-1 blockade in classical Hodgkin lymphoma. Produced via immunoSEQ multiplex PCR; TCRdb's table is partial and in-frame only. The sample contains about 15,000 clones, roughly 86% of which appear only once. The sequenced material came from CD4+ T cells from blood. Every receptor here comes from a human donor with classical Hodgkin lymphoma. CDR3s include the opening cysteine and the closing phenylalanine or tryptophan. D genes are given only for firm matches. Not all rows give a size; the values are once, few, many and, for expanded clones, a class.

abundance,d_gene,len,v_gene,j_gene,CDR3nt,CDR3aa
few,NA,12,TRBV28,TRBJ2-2,TGTGCCAGCGGGCTAGGGGTCGGGGAGCTGTTTTTT,CASGLGVGELFF
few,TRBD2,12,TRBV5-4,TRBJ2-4,TGTGCCAGCAGCCAGACTAGCGGAATTCAGTACTTC,CASSQTSGIQYF
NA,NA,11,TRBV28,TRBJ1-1,TGTGCCATACAGGGACTCCTTGAAGCTTTCTTT,CAIQGLLEAFF
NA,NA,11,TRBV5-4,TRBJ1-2,TGTGCCAGCAGCTTGGATTCGGGTTACACCTTC,CASSLDSGYTF
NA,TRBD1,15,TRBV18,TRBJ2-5,TGTGCCAGCTCGCCAGAACAGGGGCAGAGTGAGACCCAGTACTTC,CASSPEQGQSETQYF
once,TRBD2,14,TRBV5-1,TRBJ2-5,TGCGCCAGCAGCTTGCTAGCGGGAAGGGAGACCCAGTACTTC,CASSLLAGRETQYF
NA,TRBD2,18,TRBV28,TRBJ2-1,TGTGCCAGCAGTTTATTACCTTTAGCGGGCAGCTCCTACAATGAGCAGTTCTTC,CASSLLPLAGSSYNEQFF
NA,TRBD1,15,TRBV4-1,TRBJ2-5,TGCGCCAGCAGCCAAGCGGGGACAGGGGTAGAGACCCAGTACTTC,CASSQAGTGVETQYF
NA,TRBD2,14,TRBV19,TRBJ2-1,TGTGCCAGTAGCCAAGGGACTAGTAGGGATGAGCAGTTCTTC,CASSQGTSRDEQFF
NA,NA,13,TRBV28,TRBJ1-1,TGTGCCAGCAGTCTGCTCACTCGCCACTTGGCTTTCTTT,CASSLLTRHLAFF
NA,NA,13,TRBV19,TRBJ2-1,TGTGCCAGTAGTATAGGGTCAATTAATGAGCAGTTCTTC,CASSIGSINEQFF
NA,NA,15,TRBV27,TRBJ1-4,TGTGCCAGCTCCTCATTCTCAGGGCGGGGTGAAAAACTGTTTTTT,CASSSFSGRGEKLFF
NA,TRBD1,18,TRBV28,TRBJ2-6,TGTGCCAGCAGTGGACGACAGGGGGCAGACTCTGGGGCCAACGTCCTGACTTTC,CASSGRQGADSGANVLTF
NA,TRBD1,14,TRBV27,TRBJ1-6,TGTGCCAGCAGTAGACCGGGACAGGGAACACCCCTCCACTTT,CASSRPGQGTPLHF
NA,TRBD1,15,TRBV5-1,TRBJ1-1,TGCGCCAGCAGCTTCGTGACAGGGTTGAACACTGAAGCTTTCTTT,CASSFVTGLNTEAFF
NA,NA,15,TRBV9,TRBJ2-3,TGTGCCAGCAGCGGTCTGGGTCTTGGCACAGATACGCAGTATTTT,CASSGLGLGTDTQYF
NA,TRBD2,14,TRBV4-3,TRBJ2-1,TGCGCCAGCAGCCACGGACTAGGAGCTAATGAGCAGTTCTTC,CASSHGLGANEQFF
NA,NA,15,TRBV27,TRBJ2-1,TGTGCCAGCAGCCTAGGGGACATTGGGCTCGGTGAGCAGTTCTTC,CASSLGDIGLGEQFF
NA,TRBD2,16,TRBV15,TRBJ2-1,TGTGCCACCAGCAGAGATACTAGCGGGCATCGCAATGAGCAGTTCTTC,CATSRDTSGHRNEQFF
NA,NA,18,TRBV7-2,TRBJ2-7,TGTGCCAGCAGCTTAGCGCGGTTGTCCCCGAAAGGAGACTACGAGCAGTACTTC,CASSLARLSPKGDYEQYF
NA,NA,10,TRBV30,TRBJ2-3,TGTGCCTTTCACACAGATACGCAGTATTTT,CAFHTDTQYF
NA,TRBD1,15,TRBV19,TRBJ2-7,TGTGCCAGTAGTCCCTCGGGACAGGGGTCCTACGAGCAGTACTTC,CASSPSGQGSYEQYF
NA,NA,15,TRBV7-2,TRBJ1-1,TGTGCCAGCAGCTTAGCGACACAGGGTAACACTGAAGCTTTCTTT,CASSLATQGNTEAFF
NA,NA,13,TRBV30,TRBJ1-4,TGTGCCTGGAGTTTGAGGTTTAATGAAAAACTGTTTTTT,CAWSLRFNEKLFF
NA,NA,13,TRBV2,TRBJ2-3,TGTGCCAGCAGAGAATCTCGAACAGATACGCAGTATTTT,CASRESRTDTQYF
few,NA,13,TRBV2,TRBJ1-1,TGTGCCAGCACCCCGCCAGGGTCCACTGAAGCTTTCTTT,CASTPPGSTEAFF
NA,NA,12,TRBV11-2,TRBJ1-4,TGTGCCAGCAGCTTACTGAATGAAAAACTGTTTTTT,CASSLLNEKLFF
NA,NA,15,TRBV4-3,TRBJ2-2,TGCGCCAGCAGCCAAGATTCAGGGTGGTCCGGGGAGCTGTTTTTT,CASSQDSGWSGELFF
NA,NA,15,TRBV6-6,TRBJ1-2,TGTGCCAGCAGTTACTCTGATATAATCGACTATGGCTACACCTTC,CASSYSDIIDYGYTF
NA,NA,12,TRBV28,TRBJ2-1,TGTGCCAGCAGTTTACGGGGGTCTGAGCAGTTCTTC,CASSLRGSEQFF
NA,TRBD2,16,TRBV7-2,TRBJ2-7,TGTGCCAGCAGCCCTAAGTCGGCCGGGACTAGCGTTGTGCAGTACTTC,CASSPKSAGTSVVQYF
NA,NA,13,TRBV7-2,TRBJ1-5,TGTGCCAGCAGACAGGGTTTGGGGCGGCCCCAGCATTTT,CASRQGLGRPQHF
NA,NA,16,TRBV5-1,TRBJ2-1,TGCGCCAGCAGCTTACTAGAGGGAAGCTTCTACAATGAGCAGTTCTTC,CASSLLEGSFYNEQFF
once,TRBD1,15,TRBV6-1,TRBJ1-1,TGTGCCAGCAGTGACCAGGGGGCGGTCCACACTGAAGCTTTCTTT,CASSDQGAVHTEAFF
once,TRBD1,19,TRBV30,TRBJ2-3,TGTGCCTGGAGTCGAGTGGACAGGGGGGCGCTGGGATCCACAGATACGCAGTATTTT,CAWSRVDRGALGSTDTQYF
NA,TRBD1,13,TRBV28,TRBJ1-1,TGTGCCAGCAGTATACAGGGGAAGGCCGAAGCTTTCTTT,CASSIQGKAEAFF
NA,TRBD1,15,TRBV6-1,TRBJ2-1,TGTGCCAGCAGTGGAGCAGGGGGCACCTACAATGAGCAGTTCTTC,CASSGAGGTYNEQFF
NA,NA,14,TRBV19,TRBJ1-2,TGTGCCAGTAGTATTTCCGGGGCCAACTATGGCTACACCTTC,CASSISGANYGYTF
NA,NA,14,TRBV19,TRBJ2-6,TGTGCCAGTCGCCCGAGCTCTGGGGCCAACGTCCTGACTTTC,CASRPSSGANVLTF
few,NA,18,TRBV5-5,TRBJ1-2,TGTGCCAGCAGCTACGGGGGCGGACCGAGAAGCACCCAGGAAGGCTACACCTTC,CASSYGGGPRSTQEGYTF
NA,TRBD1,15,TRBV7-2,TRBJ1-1,TGTGCCAGCAGCTTTGGGGGGACAGTGAGCACTGAAGCTTTCTTT,CASSFGGTVSTEAFF
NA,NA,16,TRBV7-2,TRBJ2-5,TGTGCCAGCAGCTTAACTAGCGCCAGGGGACAAGAGACCCAGTACTTC,CASSLTSARGQETQYF
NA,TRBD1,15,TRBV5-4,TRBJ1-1,TGTGCCAGCAGCGCCCGACAGGGGAGGAACACTGAAGCTTTCTTT,CASSARQGRNTEAFF
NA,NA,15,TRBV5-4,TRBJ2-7,TGTGCCAGCAGCTTGGGCGGGACGGCACCCTACGAGCAGTACTTC,CASSLGGTAPYEQYF
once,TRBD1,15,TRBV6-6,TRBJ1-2,TGTGCCAGCAGGACCTCCGCGGGGACAGCCTATGGCTACACCTTC,CASRTSAGTAYGYTF
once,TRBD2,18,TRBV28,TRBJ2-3,TGTGCCAGCAGCCGTCCTGCCCCCCTAGCGGGCAGCACAGATACGCAGTATTTT,CASSRPAPLAGSTDTQYF
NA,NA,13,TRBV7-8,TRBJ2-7,TGTGCCAGCAGCTTAGTGGGTAACTACGAGCAGTACTTC,CASSLVGNYEQYF
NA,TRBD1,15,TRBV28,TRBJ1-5,TGTGCCAGCAGTTTACGCCAGGGGGCGCATCAGCCCCAGCATTTT,CASSLRQGAHQPQHF
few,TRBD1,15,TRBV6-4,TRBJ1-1,TGTGCCAGCAGTGTATCGGGACAGTCCGCCGCTGAAGCTTTCTTT,CASSVSGQSAAEAFF
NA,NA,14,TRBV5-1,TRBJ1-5,TGCGCCAGCAGCCCTACAGGACGGGATCAGCCCCAGCATTTT,CASSPTGRDQPQHF
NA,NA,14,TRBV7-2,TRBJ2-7,TGTGCCAGCAGCCCAACCCCGGCGGGTCTCGAGCAGTACTTC,CASSPTPAGLEQYF
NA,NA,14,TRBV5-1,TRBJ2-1,TGCGCCAGCAGCTTGGGCCCTCCATTGAATGAGCAGTTCTTC,CASSLGPPLNEQFF
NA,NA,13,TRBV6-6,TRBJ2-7,TGTGCCAGCAGCTGGACCACCAGCTACGAGCAGTACTTC,CASSWTTSYEQYF